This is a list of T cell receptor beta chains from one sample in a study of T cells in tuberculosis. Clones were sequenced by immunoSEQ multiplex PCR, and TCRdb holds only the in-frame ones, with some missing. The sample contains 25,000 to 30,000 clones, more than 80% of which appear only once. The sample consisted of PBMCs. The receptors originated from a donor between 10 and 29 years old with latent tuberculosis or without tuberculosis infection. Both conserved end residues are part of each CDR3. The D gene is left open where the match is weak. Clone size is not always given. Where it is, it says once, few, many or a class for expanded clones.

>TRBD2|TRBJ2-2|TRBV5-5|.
TGTGCCAGCAGCACCACCAGGAATCGGGGGGGCACCGGGGAGCTGTTTTTT
CASSTTRNRGGTGELFF
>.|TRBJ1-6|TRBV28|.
TGTGCCAGCAGTTCATATACCGGGTCTGCACCCCTCCACTTT
CASSSYTGSAPLHF
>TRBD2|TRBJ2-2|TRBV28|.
TGTGCCAGCAGTTTGAGCCGAAAAAGCGGGACTACGAACACCGGGGAGCTGTTTTTT
CASSLSRKSGTTNTGELFF
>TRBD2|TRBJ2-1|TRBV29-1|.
TGCAGCGTTGGACTAGCGAATGAGCAGTTCTTC
CSVGLANEQFF
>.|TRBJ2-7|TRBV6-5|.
TGTGCCAGCAGCCTCTGGTGGGCGAGCTCCTACGAGCAGTACTTC
CASSLWWASSYEQYF
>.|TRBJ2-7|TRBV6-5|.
TGTGCCAGCAGCCGAGACAGATTACGGGAGCAGTACTTC
CASSRDRLREQYF
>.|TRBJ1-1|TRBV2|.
TGTGCCAGCAGGGGTGAGGGAGTCCACGTTGAAGCTTTCTTT
CASRGEGVHVEAFF
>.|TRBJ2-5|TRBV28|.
TGTGCCAGCAGTCAGGACCTTCCGGGAACCCAGTACTTC
CASSQDLPGTQYF
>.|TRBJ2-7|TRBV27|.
TGTGCCAGCAGTTCAACACAGGGCTACGAGCAGTACTTC
CASSSTQGYEQYF
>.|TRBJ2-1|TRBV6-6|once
TGTGCCAGCAGTTCCTCTAGGGGGGGCTTAGGGAATGAGCAGTTCTTC
CASSSSRGGLGNEQFF
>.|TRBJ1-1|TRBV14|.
TGTGCCAGCAGCCATAACCAGGGTATTTGGGACACTGAAGCTTTCTTT
CASSHNQGIWDTEAFF
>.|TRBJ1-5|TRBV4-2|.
TGTGCCAGCAGCCAAGACACCCAGGCGAGCAATCAGCCCCAGCATTTT
CASSQDTQASNQPQHF
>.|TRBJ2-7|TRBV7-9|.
TGTGCCAGCAGAGATATTCGGAGAGAGCAGTACTTC
CASRDIRREQYF
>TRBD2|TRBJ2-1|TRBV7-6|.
TGTGCCAGCAGCTCTCCGGGACTAGCGGGATTTGAGCAGTTCTTC
CASSSPGLAGFEQFF
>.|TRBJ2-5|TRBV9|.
TGTGCCAGCAGACCGGGAGTATTAGTCCAAGAGACCCAGTACTTC
CASRPGVLVQETQYF
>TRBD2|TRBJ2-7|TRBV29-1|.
TGCAGCGTTGAAGATTGGCTAGCGGGAGAATGGGAGCAGTACTTC
CSVEDWLAGEWEQYF
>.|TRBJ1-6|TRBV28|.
TGTGCCAGCAGACCGACATATAATTCACCCCTCCACTTT
CASRPTYNSPLHF
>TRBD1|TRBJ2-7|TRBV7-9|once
TGTGCCAGCAGGCCGACAGGGAGCGACGAGCAGTACTTC
CASRPTGSDEQYF
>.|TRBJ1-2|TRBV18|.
TGTGCCAGCTCACCCTATTCCCAGGGGTTGTCGGGCTACACCTTC
CASSPYSQGLSGYTF
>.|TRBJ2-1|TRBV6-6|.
TGTGCCAGCAGTGTGCAGGGGACCTACAATGAGCAGTTCTTC
CASSVQGTYNEQFF
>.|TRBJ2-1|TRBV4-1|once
TGCGCCAGCAGCCCCCCACTAAGGCTAGCTACCGTTTACAATGAGCAGTTCTTC
CASSPPLRLATVYNEQFF
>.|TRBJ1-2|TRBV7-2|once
TGTGCCAGCAGCCCAGGGAATTCCTATGGCTACACCTTC
CASSPGNSYGYTF
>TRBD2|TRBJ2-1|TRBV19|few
TGTGCCAGTATCTCCGCTAGCGGGAACCGTGAGCAGTTCTTC
CASISASGNREQFF
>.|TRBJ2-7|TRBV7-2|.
TGTGCCAGCAGCTTAGATCCTTGGGCGGGCATGGAAGACTACGAGCAGTACTTC
CASSLDPWAGMEDYEQYF
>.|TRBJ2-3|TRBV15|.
TGTGCCACCAGCAGATCACAGGCATCCGATACGCAGTATTTT
CATSRSQASDTQYF
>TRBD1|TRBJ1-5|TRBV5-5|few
TGTGCCAGCAGCTTGGGACAGGGGGCGGGCAATCAGCCCCAGCATTTT
CASSLGQGAGNQPQHF
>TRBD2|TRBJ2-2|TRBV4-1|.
TGCGCCAGCGGCGGGGGGGCCAACACCGGGGAGCTGTTTTTT
CASGGGANTGELFF
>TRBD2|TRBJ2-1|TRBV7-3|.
TGTGCCAGCAGCCTTAGCGGGGGGAATAACAATGAGCAGTTCTTC
CASSLSGGNNNEQFF
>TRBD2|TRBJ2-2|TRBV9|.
TGTGCCAGCAGCGTAGCTCTAGCGGCGAACACCGGGGAGCTGTTTTTT
CASSVALAANTGELFF
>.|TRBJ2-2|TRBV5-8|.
TGTGCCAGCACCATCTTGACAGCATACTCGGGCGGGGAGCTGTTTTTT
CASTILTAYSGGELFF
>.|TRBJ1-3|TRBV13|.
TGTGCCAGCAGCATCGGACATACATCTGGAAACACCATATATTTT
CASSIGHTSGNTIYF
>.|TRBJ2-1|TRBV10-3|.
TGTGCCATCAGTGTGCAGGGGGGTCGGGGTGAGCAGTTCTTC
CAISVQGGRGEQFF
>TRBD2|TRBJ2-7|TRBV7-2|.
TGTGCCAGCAGCGACTGGACTAGCGGGGGGACCTACGAGCAGTACTTC
CASSDWTSGGTYEQYF
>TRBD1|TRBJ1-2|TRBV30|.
TGTGCCTGGGGACAGGGTAACTATGGCTACACCTTC
CAWGQGNYGYTF
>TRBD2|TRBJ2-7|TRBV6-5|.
TGTGCCAGCAGTTACTCGGGACTAGTATGGGGGAGCGAGCAGTACTTC
CASSYSGLVWGSEQYF
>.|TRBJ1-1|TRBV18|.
TGTGCCAGCTCACCACCTTCACTAATGAACACTGAAGCTTTCTTT
CASSPPSLMNTEAFF
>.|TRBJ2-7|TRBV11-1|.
TGTGCCAGCAGCTTGAGAACAGGTAGCTCCTACGAGCAGTACTTC
CASSLRTGSSYEQYF
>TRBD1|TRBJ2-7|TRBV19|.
TGTGCCAGTAGTAGCGCCCTGAACAGGGGGGCCGCCTACGAGCAGTACTTC
CASSSALNRGAAYEQYF
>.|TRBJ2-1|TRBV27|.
TGTGCCAGCAGTCCCCTGGACAAGACCCACTCCTACAATGAGCAGTTCTTC
CASSPLDKTHSYNEQFF
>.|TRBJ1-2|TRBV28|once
TGTGCCAGCAGCATTTCCCCGGGACACCGTAGCTATGGCTACACCTTC
CASSISPGHRSYGYTF
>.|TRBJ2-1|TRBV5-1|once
TGCGCCAGCAGCTTGGCTAGCTCCTACAATGAGCAGTTCTTC
CASSLASSYNEQFF
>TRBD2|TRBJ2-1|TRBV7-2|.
TGTGCCAGCAGCTTTAGGGGACTAGCGGCCACATCCTACAATGAGCAGTTCTTC
CASSFRGLAATSYNEQFF
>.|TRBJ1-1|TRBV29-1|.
TGCAGCGTTGGCGGAACCAACACTGAAGCTTTCTTT
CSVGGTNTEAFF
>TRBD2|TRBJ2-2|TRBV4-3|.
TGCGCCAGCACCCCCACCGGGACTAGCGGAGCCGGGGAGCTGTTTTTT
CASTPTGTSGAGELFF
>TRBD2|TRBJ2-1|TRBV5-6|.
TGTGCCAGCAGCTTTCGGGGGGGCGATGAGCAGTTCTTC
CASSFRGGDEQFF
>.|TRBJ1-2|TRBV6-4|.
TGTGCCAGCAGTGATGGGAGCAGGGGCTATGGCTACACCTTC
CASSDGSRGYGYTF
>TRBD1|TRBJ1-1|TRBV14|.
TGTGCCAGCAGGCCAGGGGGCTGGTTGACTGAAGCTTTCTTT
CASRPGGWLTEAFF